A single sample gave rise to the 17 T cell receptor beta chains below, sequenced in a study of blood T cells in healthy people across ages. A J-beta primer mix and a sample-barcoded 5' primer were used in a second PCR of roughly 7 to 12 cycles. TCRdb redid the calling of the 5' RACE reads with MiXCR, one entry per CDR3 protein. The sample lists around 320,000 distinct CDR3 sequences; 25% to 30% were seen once. Material for sequencing was blood. Receptor source: a woman between 65 and 79 years old in good health.

This clonotype was picked up a small number of times. The gene calls are TRBV7-3 and TRBJ1-2; TRBD1 matches at 7 bases. The V segment lost 0 bases and the J segment 8 bases; nucleotides outside the gene matches: 3. Germline V gives CDR1 SGHTA, CDR2 FQGTGA. This CDR3 contains 13 residues. CDR3 in amino acids: CASSLTRGQGYTF. The CDR3 DNA sequence: TGTGCCAGCAGCTTAACGAGGGGGCAAGGCTACACCTTC.

At least ten counts were recorded for this clonotype. The chain has TRBV11-2 and TRBJ1-6; TRBD1 aligns across 7 bases. There are 14 residues in the CDR3. With 5 bases clipped from V and 7 bases from J, the junction kept 5 bases outside the gene matches. The V gene's germline CDR1 is SGHAT and CDR2 FQNNGV. The CDR3 nucleotides read TGTGCCAGCAGCCTAACAGGGGAGAATTCACCCCTCCACTTT. Protein product: CASSLTGENSPLHF.

This clonotype appeared many times. The V gene is TRBV9, the J gene TRBJ2-7; 7 nucleotides agree with TRBD1. CDR3 length: 13 residues. Germline V gene data show CDR1 as SGDLS and CDR2 as YYNGEE. V lost 0 bases and J lost 7; bases outside the gene matches: 4. Here the CDR3 reads CASSVALDREQYF. The CDR3 DNA reads TGTGCCAGCAGCGTAGCTCTGGACAGGGAGCAGTACTTC.

This clonotype was detected once. One end of the junction varies from germline; a read error may be responsible. The rearrangement links TRBV20-1 to TRBJ2-5; TRBD2 is a possible D gene (7 bases). Germline V gene lookup returns CDR1 DFQATT and CDR2 SNEGSKA (reference sequence). The CDR3 length is 14 residues. This chain's CDR3 is CSAQKGGGRETQYF. CDR3 nucleotides: TGCAGTGCCCAAAAAGGGGGAGGGCGGGAGACCCAGTACTTT.

The V gene is TRBV20-1, the J gene TRBJ1-4; 7 nucleotides align to TRBD1. The CDR3 extends over 13 amino acids. After removal of 1 base from V and 13 bases from J, the junction contained 9 bases not matched to a gene. The germline V gene has CDR1 DFQATT and CDR2 SNEGSKA (reference sequence). CDR3 nucleotides: TGCAGTGCTAGAGGCCGGGACAGCCGAGGACTGTTTTTT. Protein product: CSARGRDSRGLFF.

V usage is TRBV7-8 and J usage is TRBJ2-7; 11 bases agree with TRBD2. The CDR3 is 16 amino acids. Per germline, CDR1 SGHVS and CDR2 FQNEAQ. J lost 2 bases, V lost 2 bases, and 5 bases had no gene match. The CDR3 DNA reads as TGTGCCAGCAGCTTACTACTAGCGGGAGATACCTACGAGCAGTACTTC. This encodes CASSLLLAGDTYEQYF.

The chain combines TRBV7-3 with TRBJ2-3; the D gene is possibly TRBD2 (5 bases). CDR1 and CDR2 (germline): SGHTA, FQGTGA. This CDR3 is built from 15 residues. V lost 2 bases and J 1 base, leaving 10 bases between the germline ends. In DNA, the CDR3 is TGTGCCAGCAGCTTACTCAGCGGACGCACAGATACGCAGTATTTT. It encodes CASSLLSGRTDTQYF.

The sample holds a few counts of this clonotype. V is TRBV28 and J is TRBJ2-5; 10 bases agree with TRBD2. V lost 3 bases to trimming and J lost 2 bases; unmatched junction nucleotides: 6. This CDR3 contains 16 residues. Germline CDR1 is MDHEN and CDR2 is SYDVKM. In nucleotides, the CDR3 is TGTGCCAGCAGTTTCTCGATGACTAGCGGGCAAGAGACCCAGTACTTC. Translation gives CASSFSMTSGQETQYF.

This clonotype was detected a few times. This chain joins TRBV28 and TRBJ1-1, with 8 bases that match TRBD1. The V gene's germline CDR1 is MDHEN and CDR2 SYDVKM. The CDR3 is made up of 15 amino acids. The junction had 7 bases not matched to a gene; V was cut back by 5 bases and J by 2 bases. CDR3 amino acids: CASSGTGDVNTEAFF. CDR3 DNA: TGTGCCAGCAGTGGGACAGGAGATGTCAACACTGAAGCTTTCTTT.

About this clonotype: Mismatch with germline at one junction end may stem from a read error. The CDR3 DNA reads TGTGCCTGCAGCTTGGAGGGGTGGAGGGGACAGGCGAGCTCTGGAAACACCATATATTTT. This gives the protein CACSLEGWRGQASSGNTIYF. The V call is TRBV11-2, the J call TRBJ1-3, with 8 positions matching TRBD1. The CDR3 is 20 residues long. Germline-derived CDR1 and CDR2 are SGHAT and FQNNGV.

The gene calls are TRBV7-2 and TRBJ1-2; 7 bases match TRBD1. Germline V CDR1 and CDR2: SGHTA, FQGNSA. V lost 3 bases to trimming and J lost 3 bases; unmatched junction nucleotides: 13. The CDR3 is 17 residues long. The CDR3 spells CASSFEKTGFIHYGYTF. CDR3 coding DNA: TGTGCCAGCAGCTTCGAAAAGACAGGGTTTATTCACTATGGCTACACCTTC.

CDR3 sequence (DNA): TGTGCCAGCAGCTTTACAGGAAAGTCTAATGAAAAACTGTTTTTT. Amino acids: CASSFTGKSNEKLFF. This chain joins TRBV14 and TRBJ1-4, with a weak D call TRBD1 (5 bases). The CDR3 contains 15 residues. Deletions cut 5 bases from V and 3 bases from J, with 13 bases between. CDR1 and CDR2 (germline): SGHDN, FVKESK.

This clonotype has more than one count but fewer than ten. V is TRBV5-1 and J is TRBJ2-2; TRBD1 aligns across 7 bases. The germline V gene encodes CDR1 SGHRS and CDR2 YFSETQ. The CDR3 covers 15 residues. V trimming: 3 bases; J trimming: 7 bases; junction bases outside the gene matches: 9. This chain's CDR3 is CASSSGQLGFGELFF. The CDR3 nucleotides read TGCGCCAGCAGCTCGGGACAGCTAGGCTTCGGGGAGCTGTTTTTT.

The chain uses TRBV7-2 and TRBJ2-7; 7 positions agree with TRBD1. The CDR3 has 15 amino acids. V lost 5 bases, J lost 5 bases, and 12 bases stayed unmatched. Per the germline V gene, CDR1 is SGHTA and CDR2 is FQGNSA. The CDR3 DNA is TGTGCCAGCAGCACTGCCGGGACAGCGGCCAACGAGCAGTACGTC. Protein product: CASSTAGTAANEQYV.

This chain connects TRBV3-1 to TRBJ1-6; D unclear. CDR3 size: 13 residues. The germline V and J ends were trimmed by 4 bases and 7 bases, with 8 bases remaining between them. The V gene's germline CDR1 is LGHDT and CDR2 YNNKEL (reference sequence). CDR3 amino acids: CASSLASNSPLHF. In DNA form, the CDR3 reads TGTGCCAGCAGCCTGGCATCGAATTCACCCCTCCACTTT.

This clonotype has just a few counts. J is TRBJ1-5 and V is TRBV29-1; D gene uncertain. Per germline, CDR1 SQVTM and CDR2 ANQGSEA. Trimming pared 6 bases from V and 7 bases from J, leaving 13 bases between. This CDR3 has 12 residues. CDR3 in DNA: TGCAGCGTGGGCCAGGCGGCCCAGCCCCAGCATTTT. This gives the protein CSVGQAAQPQHF. The variable domain in full, with the rest retrieved from reference TRBV29-1 and TRBJ1-5, is SAVISQKPSRDICQRGTSLTIQCQVDSQVTMMFWYRQQPGQSLTLIATANQGSEATYESGFVIDKFPISRPNLTFSTLTVSNMSPEDSSIYLCSVGQAAQPQHFGDGTRLSIL.

In its sample, this clonotype was seen a few times. The V gene is TRBV27, the J gene TRBJ1-5; 10 positions agree with TRBD1. The junction had 6 bases not matched to a gene; V was cut back by 1 base and J by 6 bases. Germline V gene data show CDR1 as MNHEY and CDR2 as SMNVEV (reference sequence). The CDR3 loop spans 16 amino acids. DNA of the CDR3: TGTGCCAGCAGTTTATGGGGACAGGGGTCCGGTCAGCCCCAGCATTTT. It yields the protein CASSLWGQGSGQPQHF.